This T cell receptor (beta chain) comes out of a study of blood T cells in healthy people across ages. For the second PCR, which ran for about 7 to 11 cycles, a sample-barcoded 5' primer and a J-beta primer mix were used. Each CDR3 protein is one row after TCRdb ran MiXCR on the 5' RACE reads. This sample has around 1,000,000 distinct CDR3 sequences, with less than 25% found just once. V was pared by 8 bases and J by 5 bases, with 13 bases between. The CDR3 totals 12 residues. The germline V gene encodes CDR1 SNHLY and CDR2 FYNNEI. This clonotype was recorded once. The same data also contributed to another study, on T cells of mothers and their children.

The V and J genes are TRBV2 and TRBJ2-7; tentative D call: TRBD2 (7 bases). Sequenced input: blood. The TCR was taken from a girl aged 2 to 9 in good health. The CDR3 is CASDGGGHEQYF. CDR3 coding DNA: TGTGCCAGCGACGGCGGGGGCCACGAGCAGTACTTC. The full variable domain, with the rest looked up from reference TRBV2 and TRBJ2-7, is EPEVTQTPSHQVTQMGQEVILRCVPISNHLYFYWYRQILGQKVEFLVSFYNNEISEKSEIFDDQFSVERPDGSNFTLKIRSTKLEDSAMYFCASDGGGHEQYFGPGTRLTVT.